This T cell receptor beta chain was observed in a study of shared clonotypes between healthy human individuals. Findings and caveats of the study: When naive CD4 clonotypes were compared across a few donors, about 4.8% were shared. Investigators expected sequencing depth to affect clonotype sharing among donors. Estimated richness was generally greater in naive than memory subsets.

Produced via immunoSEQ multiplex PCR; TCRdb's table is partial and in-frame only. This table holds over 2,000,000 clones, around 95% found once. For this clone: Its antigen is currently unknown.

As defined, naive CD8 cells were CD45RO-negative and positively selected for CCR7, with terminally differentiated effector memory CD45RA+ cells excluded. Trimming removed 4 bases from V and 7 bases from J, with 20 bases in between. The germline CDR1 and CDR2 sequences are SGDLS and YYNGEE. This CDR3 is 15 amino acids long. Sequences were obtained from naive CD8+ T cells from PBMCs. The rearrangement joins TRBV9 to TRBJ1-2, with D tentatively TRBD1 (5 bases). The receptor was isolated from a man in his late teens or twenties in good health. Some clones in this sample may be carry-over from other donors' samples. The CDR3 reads CASSTRQTEGFGYTF. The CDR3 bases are TGTGCCAGCAGCACTAGACAGACGGAGGGATTTGGCTACACCTTC.